This record looks at one T cell receptor beta chain sequence and its context. What it binds is unknown. This sample was taken from a study of T cells in Graves' hyperthyroidism and ophthalmopathy. About the research overall: Peripheral blood was taken when the disease was first diagnosed, before any treatment began.

Amplification of TCR beta CDR3 regions was performed using RNA transcripts as template. The primer set for the first-round RT-PCR of the TCR CDR3 was HTBI. Each CDR3 protein gets one entry after TCRdb re-called the multiplex PCR reads with MiXCR. This sample has hundreds of thousands of distinct CDR3 sequences; about 14% occur once, and the top ten carry about 15%. The CDR3 totals 15 residues. CDR1 is MNHEY and CDR2 is SMNVEV in the germline V gene (reference sequence). Trimming removed 2 bases at V and 2 bases at J, with 10 bases between. The study's findings and limits: Among clonotypes expanded in thyroid above 0.001, most were also found in blood. Ophthalmopathy was predicted by the model a median of roughly 6.7 months ahead of onset.

Sample: blood. The clonotype comes from a woman in her 40s with Graves' hyperthyroidism. The chain joins TRBV27 to TRBJ1-3; D is unclear. Here the CDR3 reads CASSLIGAAGNTIYF. The CDR3 DNA reads as TGTGCCAGCAGTTTAATCGGAGCAGCTGGAAACACCATATATTTT.